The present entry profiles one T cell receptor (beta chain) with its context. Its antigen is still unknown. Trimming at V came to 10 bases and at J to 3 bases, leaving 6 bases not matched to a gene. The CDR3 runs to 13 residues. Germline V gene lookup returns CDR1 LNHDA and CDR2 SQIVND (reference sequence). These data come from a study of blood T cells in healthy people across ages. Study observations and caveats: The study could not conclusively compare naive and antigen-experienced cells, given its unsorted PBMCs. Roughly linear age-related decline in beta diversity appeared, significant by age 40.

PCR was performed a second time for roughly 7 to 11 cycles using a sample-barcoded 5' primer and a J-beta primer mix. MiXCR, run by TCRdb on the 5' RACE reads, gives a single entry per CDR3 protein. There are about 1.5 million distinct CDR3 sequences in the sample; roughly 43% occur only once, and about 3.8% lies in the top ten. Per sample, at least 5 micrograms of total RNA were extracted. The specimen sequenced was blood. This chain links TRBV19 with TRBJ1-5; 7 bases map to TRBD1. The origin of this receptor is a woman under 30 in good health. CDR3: CATRTGANQPQHF. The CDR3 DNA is TGTGCCACCAGGACAGGCGCCAATCAGCCCCAGCATTTT.